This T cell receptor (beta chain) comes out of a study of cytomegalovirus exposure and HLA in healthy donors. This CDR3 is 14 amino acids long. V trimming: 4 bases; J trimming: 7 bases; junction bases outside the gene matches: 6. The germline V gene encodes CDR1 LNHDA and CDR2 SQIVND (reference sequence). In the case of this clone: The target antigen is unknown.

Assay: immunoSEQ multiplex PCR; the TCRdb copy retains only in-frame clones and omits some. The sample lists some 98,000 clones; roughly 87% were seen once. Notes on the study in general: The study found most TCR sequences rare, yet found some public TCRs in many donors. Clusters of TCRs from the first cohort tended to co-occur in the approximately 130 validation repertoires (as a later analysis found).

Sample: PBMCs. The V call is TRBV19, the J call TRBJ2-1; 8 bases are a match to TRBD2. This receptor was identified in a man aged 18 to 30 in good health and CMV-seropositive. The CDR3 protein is CASSTRTSKNEQFF. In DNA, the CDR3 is TGTGCCAGTAGTACCAGGACTAGCAAGAATGAGCAGTTCTTC.